The 30 T cell receptor beta chains below were found in one sample sequenced in a study of cytomegalovirus exposure and HLA in healthy donors. PCR primers comprised 60 Vbeta and 13 Jbeta primers. Generated by immunoSEQ multiplex PCR, the TCRdb table keeps only in-frame clones and is missing some. The sample lists 180,000 or so clones, around 80% occurring once. Sequencing used PBMCs. These receptor sequences come from a man between 18 and 35 years old in good health and CMV-seronegative.

In DNA, the CDR3 is TGCAGCGTTGACGACAGGAGGAACACTGAAGCTTTCTTT. This codes for CSVDDRRNTEAFF. The V gene is TRBV29-1, the J gene TRBJ1-1; TRBD1 might be the D (6 bases). The CDR3 totals 13 residues. The V and J ends lost 3 bases and 1 base respectively, with 9 bases between them. The V gene's germline CDR1 is SQVTM and CDR2 ANQGSEA.

The genes are TRBV28 and TRBJ2-1, with TRBD2 identical over 11 bases. V was pared by 4 bases and J by 5 bases, with 7 bases of the junction left unmatched. The length of the CDR3 is 16 residues. CDR1 is MDHEN and CDR2 is SYDVKM in the germline V gene. The CDR3 coding sequence is TGTGCCAGCAGTTCCCCACTAGCGGGGGATAACAATGAGCAGTTCTTC. It encodes CASSSPLAGDNNEQFF.

The chain links TRBV6-5 to TRBJ1-6; D is undetermined. Trimming cost V 4 bases and J 1 base, with 11 bases left between them. Per the germline V gene, CDR1 is MNHEY and CDR2 is SVGAGI. This CDR3 contains 16 residues. CDR3 bases: TGTGCCAGCAGTTCTAGGTTGCAGTCCTATAATTCACCCCTCCACTTT. Its protein product is CASSSRLQSYNSPLHF.

This clone was observed a handful of times. The genes are TRBV5-4 and TRBJ2-2, with D perhaps TRBD1 (5 bases). The CDR3 sequence is 17 residues long. CDR1 and CDR2 from the germline V gene are SGHNT and YYREEE (reference sequence). Trimming removed 2 bases at V and 2 bases at J, with 16 bases between. The CDR3 nucleotides are TGTGCCAGCAGCTTCAGTACAGGCGCACAAAACACCGGGGAGCTGTTTTTT. Translating it yields CASSFSTGAQNTGELFF.

V and J are TRBV28 and TRBJ2-3; D not resolved. V was shortened by 4 bases and J by 3 bases, with 5 bases between the two germline ends. Germline V gene data show CDR1 as MDHEN and CDR2 as SYDVKM. The CDR3 sequence is 12 residues long. The CDR3, as DNA: TGTGCCAGCAGTTCAGGTACAGATACGCAGTATTTT. Protein sequence: CASSSGTDTQYF. Filled out from reference TRBV28 and TRBJ2-3, the complete variable domain reads DVKVTQSSRYLVKRTGEKVFLECVQDMDHENMFWYRQDPGLGLRLIYFSYDVKMKEKGDIPEGYSVSREKKERFSLILESASTNQTSMYLCASSSGTDTQYFGPGTRLTVL.

The chain employs TRBV2 and TRBJ1-5, with 9 bases fitting TRBD1. The V gene's germline CDR1 is SNHLY and CDR2 FYNNEI. The CDR3 totals 14 residues. Written as DNA, the CDR3 is TGTGCTAGTACAGGGGGCGCCGGCAATCAGCCCCAGCATTTT. This encodes CASTGGAGNQPQHF.

The chain has TRBV6-1 and TRBJ2-1; 11 nucleotides align to TRBD2. This CDR3 contains 16 residues. In germline, CDR1 is MNHNS, CDR2 SASEGT. V lost 2 bases, J lost 8 bases, and 8 bases stayed unmatched. CDR3 nucleotides: TGTGCCAGCAGTGAAACCAACCTAGCGGGAGGTCATGAGCAGTTCTTC. Translating gives CASSETNLAGGHEQFF.

This rearrangement joins TRBV6-1 to TRBJ1-2; D uncertain. This CDR3 spans 14 amino acids. V was shortened by 3 bases and J by 4 bases, with 12 bases between the two germline ends. CDR1 MNHNS and CDR2 SASEGT come from the germline V gene. The DNA of the CDR3 is TGTGCCAGCAGTGAGGCTCAGGCTGGCTATGGCTACACCTTC. Residues: CASSEAQAGYGYTF.

The chain employs TRBV29-1 and TRBJ2-3; 8 nucleotides line up with TRBD2. The CDR3 extends over 13 amino acids. CDR1 and CDR2 (germline): SQVTM, ANQGSEA. With V trimmed by 6 bases and J by 2 bases, 4 bases remained unmatched. Here the CDR3 DNA reads TGCAGCGTACTAGCGGAGACCACAGATACGCAGTATTTT. This translates into CSVLAETTDTQYF.

This chain uses TRBV29-1 with TRBJ2-7; 12 nucleotides match TRBD2. The V gene's germline CDR1 is SQVTM and CDR2 ANQGSEA. The CDR3 runs 13 residues. Trimming removed 6 bases from V and 6 bases from J; junction bases left unmatched: 6. The CDR3 sequence is CSVRLAGVGEQYF. In nucleotides, the CDR3 is TGCAGCGTACGACTAGCGGGAGTGGGCGAGCAGTACTTC.

The rearrangement links TRBV28 to TRBJ1-2; TRBD1 is a possible D gene (5 bases). The CDR3 totals 14 residues. Trimming cost V 6 bases and J 7 bases, with 18 bases left between them. Germline CDR1 and CDR2: MDHEN and SYDVKM. The CDR3 coding sequence is TGTGCCAGCAGCCTAGACAGTATGGTATTTGGCTACACCTTC. Its translation is CASSLDSMVFGYTF.

This clone was recorded once. This chain connects TRBV5-1 to TRBJ2-1, with 7 bases aligning to TRBD1. Germline V gene sequence: CDR1 SGHRS, CDR2 YFSETQ. The CDR3 sequence is 14 residues long. V was clipped by 4 bases and J by 15 bases; unmatched bases: 16. In DNA, the CDR3 is TGCGCCAGCAGCCTCGAGCTCAGCCGAGGGGGCGGGTTCTTC. Translation: CASSLELSRGGGFF.

The rearrangement uses TRBV28 and TRBJ2-7; unclear D gene. Germline V gives CDR1 MDHEN, CDR2 SYDVKM. Deletions cut 3 bases from V and 0 bases from J, with 3 bases between. The CDR3 loop spans 12 amino acids. CDR3 amino acids: CASSFGSYEQYF. As DNA, the CDR3 is TGTGCCAGCAGTTTCGGCTCCTACGAGCAGTACTTC.

The V and J genes are TRBV5-1 and TRBJ1-3; D not resolved. This CDR3 comprises 13 residues. V was cut by 6 bases and J by 4 bases, with 11 bases left in between. Per the germline V gene, CDR1 is SGHRS and CDR2 is YFSETQ. CDR3 sequence reads: CASTSGIGNTIYF. CDR3 DNA sequence: TGCGCCAGCACCTCCGGGATAGGAAACACCATATATTTT.

This clone came up once. The V gene is TRBV14, the J gene TRBJ2-2, with D tentatively TRBD1 (6 bases). Germline values: CDR1 SGHDN, CDR2 FVKESK. Between the trimmed V and J ends, which lost 0 bases and 1 base, there was a span of 9 bases. The CDR3 runs to 16 residues. In DNA form, the CDR3 reads TGTGCCAGCAGCCAAGATTACAGGGTGAACACCGGGGAGCTGTTTTTT. It codes for CASSQDYRVNTGELFF.

The chain recombines TRBV7-9 with TRBJ2-5, with 14 bases identical to TRBD2. V shed 6 bases and J 5 bases; nucleotides not matched to a gene: 14. There are 18 residues in the CDR3. Per the germline V gene, CDR1 is SEHNR and CDR2 is FQNEAQ (reference sequence). The DNA for the CDR3 is TGTGCCAGCAGACCCGGGACTAGCGGGGGTCCTACGTGGGAGACCCAGTACTTC. It translates to CASRPGTSGGPTWETQYF.

This chain connects TRBV5-1 to TRBJ1-2; D possibly corresponds to TRBD1 (5 bases). Germline V gene lookup returns CDR1 SGHRS and CDR2 YFSETQ. The CDR3 consists of 15 residues. V was clipped by 0 bases and J by 3 bases, with 12 bases between them. In DNA, the CDR3 is TGCGCCAGCAGCTTGGATGGTCGGGGGGACTATGGCTACACCTTC. It translates to CASSLDGRGDYGYTF. Filled out from reference TRBV5-1 and TRBJ1-2, the complete variable domain reads KAGVTQTPRYLIKTRGQQVTLSCSPISGHRSVSWYQQTPGQGLQFLFEYFSETQRNKGNFPGRFSGRQFSNSRSEMNVSTLELGDSALYLCASSLDGRGDYGYTFGSGTRLTVV.

This clone was seen just once. The V and J genes are TRBV11-2 and TRBJ2-6; D uncertain. V was shortened by 0 bases and J by 3 bases, with 6 bases between the two germline ends. CDR1 and CDR2 (germline): SGHAT, FQNNGV. This CDR3 is built from 15 residues. CDR3 sequence: CASSLDLGGANVLTF. DNA of the CDR3: TGTGCCAGCAGCTTAGATCTCGGTGGGGCCAACGTCCTGACTTTC.

The rearrangement links TRBV19 to TRBJ1-2; D gene ambiguous. Germline CDR1 reads LNHDA; CDR2 reads SQIVND (reference sequence). This CDR3 comprises 13 residues. Trimming shortened V by 10 bases and J by 6 bases, and 18 bases separated the two germline ends. CDR3 region: CAIQERNGNGYTF. The CDR3 bases are TGTGCCATCCAGGAGCGGAACGGAAATGGCTACACCTTC.

This clone was counted between two and nine times. The rearrangement links TRBV5-1 to TRBJ2-3; a possible D gene is TRBD2 (6 bases). The CDR3 is 14 residues long. Trimming removed 6 bases at V and 2 bases at J, with 13 bases between. CDR1 is SGHRS and CDR2 is YFSETQ in the germline V gene. In nucleotides, the CDR3 is TGCGCCAGCATCAAAGGCGGGAACACAGATACGCAGTATTTT. This codes for CASIKGGNTDTQYF.

This clone has only one observation. The V gene is TRBV19, the J gene TRBJ2-1; D unclear. Looked up from germline, CDR1 is LNHDA and CDR2 is SQIVND (reference sequence). Trimming shortened V by 6 bases and J by 0 bases, and 9 bases separated the two germline ends. The CDR3 sequence is 14 residues long. The CDR3 bases are TGTGCCAGTAGCTCACTGAGCTCCTACAATGAGCAGTTCTTC. This encodes CASSSLSSYNEQFF.

This chain connects TRBV9 to TRBJ2-3, with TRBD2 matching 8 bases. There are 15 residues in the CDR3. V was pared by 5 bases and J by 1 base, with 6 bases of the junction left unmatched. Per germline, CDR1 SGDLS and CDR2 YYNGEE. The CDR3 region has the DNA TGTGCCAGCAGTGACTCGGGGGGGCGCACAGATACGCAGTATTTT. It translates to CASSDSGGRTDTQYF.

This clone was found once. The chain is built from TRBV4-1 and TRBJ2-7, with a possible D match to TRBD1 (5 bases). The CDR3 extends over 16 amino acids. Germline-derived CDR1 and CDR2 are MGHRA and YSYEKL. Between the trimmed V and J ends, which lost 0 bases and 3 bases, there was a span of 15 bases. The CDR3 spells CASSQERTPDHYEQYF. DNA of the CDR3: TGCGCCAGCAGCCAAGAACGGACACCTGACCACTACGAGCAGTACTTC.

The V call is TRBV11-2, the J call TRBJ2-5, with TRBD2 matching 7 bases. Germline V gene sequence: CDR1 SGHAT, CDR2 FQNNGV. Unmatched junction bases numbered 7, after V lost 5 bases and J lost 4 bases. CDR3 length equals 14 residues. For the CDR3, the DNA is TGTGCCAGCAGCCCCGGAGGGACTACAGAGACCCAGTACTTC. It translates to CASSPGGTTETQYF. Using reference TRBV11-2 and TRBJ2-5 for the parts outside the CDR3, the full variable domain is EAGVAQSPRYKIIEKRQSVAFWCNPISGHATLYWYQQILGQGPKLLIQFQNNGVVDDSQLPKDRFSAERLKGVDSTLKIQPAKLEDSAVYLCASSPGGTTETQYFGPGTRLLVL.

The V call is TRBV28, the J call TRBJ1-5; D uncertain. This CDR3 spans 15 amino acids. V was cut by 5 bases and J by 5 bases, with 16 bases left in between. Germline V gene lookup returns CDR1 MDHEN and CDR2 SYDVKM. The CDR3 DNA sequence: TGTGCCAGCAGTCTACTTTCCCTCGTCGATCAGCCCCAGCATTTT. Translation: CASSLLSLVDQPQHF.

This clone was seen only a few times. The V and J genes are TRBV28 and TRBJ1-2; D unclear. Germline loops: CDR1 MDHEN, CDR2 SYDVKM. The CDR3 runs to 12 residues. V lost 4 bases and J 6 bases, leaving 9 bases between the germline ends. CDR3 region: CASSSLSDGYTF. CDR3 DNA: TGTGCCAGCAGTTCCCTCTCCGATGGCTACACCTTC.

This rearrangement joins TRBV5-4 to TRBJ2-3; 11 nucleotides align to TRBD2. Germline trimming cut 5 bases from V and 5 bases from J; bases unmatched to any gene: 7. In germline, CDR1 is SGHNT, CDR2 YYREEE (reference sequence). This CDR3 is 15 amino acids long. The CDR3 DNA reads TGTGCCAGCAGTCTAGCGGGGGGTTCGCTAGATACGCAGTATTTT. It is translated as CASSLAGGSLDTQYF.

V usage is TRBV5-1 and J usage is TRBJ2-3, with D maybe TRBD2 (6 bases). The germline V gene has CDR1 SGHRS and CDR2 YFSETQ. Deletions cut 4 bases from V and 6 bases from J, with 15 bases between. The CDR3 totals 14 residues. The CDR3 protein is CASSPEAGIDTQYF. DNA for the CDR3: TGCGCCAGCAGCCCTGAGGCGGGAATCGATACGCAGTATTTT.

CDR3 sequence: CASSDYSGRLPTSTDTQYF. CDR3 bases: TGTGCCAGCAGTGATTATAGCGGGAGGTTACCTACTAGCACAGATACGCAGTATTTT. The V gene is TRBV6-1, the J gene TRBJ2-3, with 10 positions matching TRBD2. With 3 bases clipped from V and 0 bases from J, the junction kept 12 bases outside the gene matches. The CDR3 covers 19 residues. The V gene's germline CDR1 is MNHNS and CDR2 SASEGT.

The chain couples TRBV10-3 to TRBJ2-3; 8 nucleotides agree with TRBD2. This CDR3 region has 17 residues. The junction had 7 bases not matched to a gene; V was cut back by 2 bases and J by 0 bases. Germline V gene lookup returns CDR1 ENHRY and CDR2 SYGVKD. The CDR3 reads CAISEIREGESTDTQYF. CDR3 coding DNA: TGTGCCATCAGTGAGATTCGGGAGGGGGAGAGCACAGATACGCAGTATTTT.